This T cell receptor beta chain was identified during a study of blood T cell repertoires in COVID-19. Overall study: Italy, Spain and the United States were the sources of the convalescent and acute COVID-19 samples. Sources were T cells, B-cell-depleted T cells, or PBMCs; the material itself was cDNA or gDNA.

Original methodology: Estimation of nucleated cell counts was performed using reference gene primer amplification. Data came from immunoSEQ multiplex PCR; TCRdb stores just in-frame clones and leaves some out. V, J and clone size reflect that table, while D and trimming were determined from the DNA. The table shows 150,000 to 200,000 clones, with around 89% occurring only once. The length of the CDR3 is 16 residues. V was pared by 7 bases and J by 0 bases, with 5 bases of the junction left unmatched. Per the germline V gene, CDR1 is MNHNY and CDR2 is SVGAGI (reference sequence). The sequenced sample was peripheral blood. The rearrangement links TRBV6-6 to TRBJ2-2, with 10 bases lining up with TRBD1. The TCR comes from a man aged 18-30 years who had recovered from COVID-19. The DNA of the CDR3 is TGTGCCAGCATTAGGACAGGGGGGACGAACACCGGGGAGCTGTTTTTT. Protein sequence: CASIRTGGTNTGELFF.